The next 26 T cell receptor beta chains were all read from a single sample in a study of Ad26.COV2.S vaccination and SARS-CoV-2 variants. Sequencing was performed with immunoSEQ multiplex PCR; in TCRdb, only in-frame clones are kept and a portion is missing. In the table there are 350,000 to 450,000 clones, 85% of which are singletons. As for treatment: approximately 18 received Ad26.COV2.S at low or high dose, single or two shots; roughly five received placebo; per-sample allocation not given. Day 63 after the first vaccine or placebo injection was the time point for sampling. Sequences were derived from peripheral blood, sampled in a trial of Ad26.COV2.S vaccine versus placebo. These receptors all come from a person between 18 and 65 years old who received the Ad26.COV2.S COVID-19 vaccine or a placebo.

Here the CDR3 DNA reads TGCGCCAGCACTAAGACAGGGGTCAGCTATGGCTACACCTTC. Translating it yields CASTKTGVSYGYTF. The V gene is TRBV10-2, the J gene TRBJ1-2; TRBD1 aligns across 8 bases. CDR3 length: 14 residues. The ends lost 7 bases at V and 4 bases at J; junction bases unmatched: 8. Germline V lookup: CDR1 WSHSY, CDR2 SAAADI.

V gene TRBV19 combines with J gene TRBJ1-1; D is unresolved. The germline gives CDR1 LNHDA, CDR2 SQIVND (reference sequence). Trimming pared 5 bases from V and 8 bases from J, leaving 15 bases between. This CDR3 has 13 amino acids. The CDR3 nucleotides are TGTGCCAGTAGTGTTACTACAGCTACGGAAGCTTTCTTT. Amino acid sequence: CASSVTTATEAFF.

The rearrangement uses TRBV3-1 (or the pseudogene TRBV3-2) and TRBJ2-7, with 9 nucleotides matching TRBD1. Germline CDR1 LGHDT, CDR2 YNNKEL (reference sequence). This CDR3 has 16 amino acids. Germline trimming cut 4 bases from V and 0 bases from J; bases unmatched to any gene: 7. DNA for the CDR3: TGTGCCAGCAGCCCTGGGACAGGGTCCAGCTCCTACGAGCAGTACTTC. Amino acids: CASSPGTGSSSYEQYF.

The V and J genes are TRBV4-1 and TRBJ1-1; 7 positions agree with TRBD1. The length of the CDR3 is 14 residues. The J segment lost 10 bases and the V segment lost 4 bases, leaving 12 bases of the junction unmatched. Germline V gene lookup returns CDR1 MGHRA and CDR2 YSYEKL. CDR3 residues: CASSPREQGWGAFF. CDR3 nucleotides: TGCGCCAGCAGCCCACGGGAACAGGGGTGGGGAGCTTTCTTT.

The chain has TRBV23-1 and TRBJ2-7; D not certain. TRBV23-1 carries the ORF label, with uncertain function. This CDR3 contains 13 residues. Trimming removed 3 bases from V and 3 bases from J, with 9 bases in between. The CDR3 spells CASSHQRNYEQYF. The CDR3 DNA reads TGCGCCAGCAGTCATCAGAGAAACTACGAGCAGTACTTC.

The CDR3 reads CATSDSVLSYNEQFF. The CDR3 coding sequence is TGTGCCACCAGTGATTCTGTGCTATCCTACAATGAGCAGTTCTTC. This sequence joins TRBV24-1 and TRBJ2-1; D call uncertain. Germline lookup yields CDR1 KGHDR and CDR2 SFDVKD. Trimming left V 2 bases short and J 1 base short, with 8 bases between. The CDR3 has 15 residues.

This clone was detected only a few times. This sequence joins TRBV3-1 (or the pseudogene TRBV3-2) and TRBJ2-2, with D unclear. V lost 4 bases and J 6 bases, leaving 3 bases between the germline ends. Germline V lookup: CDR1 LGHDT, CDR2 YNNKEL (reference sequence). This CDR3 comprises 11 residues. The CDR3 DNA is TGTGCCAGCAGCCTAGCCGGGGAGCTGTTTTTT. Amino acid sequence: CASSLAGELFF.

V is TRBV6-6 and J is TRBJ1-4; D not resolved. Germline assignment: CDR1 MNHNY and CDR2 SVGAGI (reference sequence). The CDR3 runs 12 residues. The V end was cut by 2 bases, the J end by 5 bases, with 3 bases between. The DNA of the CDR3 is TGTGCCAGCAGTTACCCGAATGAAAAACTGTTTTTT. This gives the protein CASSYPNEKLFF.

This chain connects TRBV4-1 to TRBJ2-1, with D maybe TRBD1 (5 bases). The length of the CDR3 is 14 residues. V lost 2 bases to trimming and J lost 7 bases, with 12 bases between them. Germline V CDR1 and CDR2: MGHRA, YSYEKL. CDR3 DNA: TGCGCCAGCAGCCAACAGGGCTGGGGAAATGAGCAGTTCTTC. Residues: CASSQQGWGNEQFF.

Here the CDR3 reads CASSLGLGVYEQYF. The CDR3 coding sequence is TGTGCCAGCAGCCTCGGACTAGGCGTCTACGAGCAGTACTTC. The rearrangement uses TRBV3-1 (or the pseudogene TRBV3-2) and TRBJ2-7; 7 positions match TRBD2. The CDR3 has 14 amino acids. Germline CDR1 and CDR2: LGHDT and YNNKEL (reference sequence). The V segment lost 4 bases and the J segment 3 bases; nucleotides outside the gene matches: 6.

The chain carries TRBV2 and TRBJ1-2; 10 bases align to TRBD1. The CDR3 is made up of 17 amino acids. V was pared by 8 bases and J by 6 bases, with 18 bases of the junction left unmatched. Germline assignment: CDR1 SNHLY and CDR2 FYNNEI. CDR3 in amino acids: CASLYRDRGLSSHGYTF. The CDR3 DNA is TGTGCCAGCTTGTACCGGGACAGGGGATTATCCAGCCATGGCTACACCTTC. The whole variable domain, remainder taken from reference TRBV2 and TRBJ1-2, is EPEVTQTPSHQVTQMGQEVILRCVPISNHLYFYWYRQILGQKVEFLVSFYNNEISEKSEIFDDQFSVERPDGSNFTLKIRSTKLEDSAMYFCASLYRDRGLSSHGYTFGSGTRLTVV.

As DNA, the CDR3 is TGTGCCAGCACCCCCGACAGAAAAAACATTCAGTACTTC. Its translation: CASTPDRKNIQYF. The V gene is TRBV2, the J gene TRBJ2-4; perhaps TRBD1 as D (5 bases). The CDR3 totals 13 residues. Germline CDR1 is SNHLY and CDR2 is FYNNEI. The germline V and J ends were trimmed by 7 bases and 4 bases, with 11 bases remaining between them.

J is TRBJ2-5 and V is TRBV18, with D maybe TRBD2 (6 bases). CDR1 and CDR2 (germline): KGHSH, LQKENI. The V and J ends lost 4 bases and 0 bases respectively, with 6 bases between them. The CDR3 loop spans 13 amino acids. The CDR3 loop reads CASSRTNQETQYF. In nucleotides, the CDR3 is TGTGCCAGCTCACGGACTAACCAAGAGACCCAGTACTTC.

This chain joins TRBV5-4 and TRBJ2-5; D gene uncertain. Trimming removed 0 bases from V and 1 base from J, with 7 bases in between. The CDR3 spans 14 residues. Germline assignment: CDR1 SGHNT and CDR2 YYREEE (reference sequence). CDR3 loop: CASSLGGTQETQYF. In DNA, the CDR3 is TGTGCCAGCAGCTTGGGCGGTACCCAAGAGACCCAGTACTTC.

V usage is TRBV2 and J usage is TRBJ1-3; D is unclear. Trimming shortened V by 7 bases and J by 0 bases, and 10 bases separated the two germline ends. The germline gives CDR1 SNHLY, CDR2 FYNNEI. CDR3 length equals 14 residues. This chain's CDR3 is CASTFYASGNTIYF. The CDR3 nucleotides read TGTGCCAGCACCTTTTATGCCTCTGGAAACACCATATATTTT. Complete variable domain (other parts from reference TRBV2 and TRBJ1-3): EPEVTQTPSHQVTQMGQEVILRCVPISNHLYFYWYRQILGQKVEFLVSFYNNEISEKSEIFDDQFSVERPDGSNFTLKIRSTKLEDSAMYFCASTFYASGNTIYFGEGSWLTVV.

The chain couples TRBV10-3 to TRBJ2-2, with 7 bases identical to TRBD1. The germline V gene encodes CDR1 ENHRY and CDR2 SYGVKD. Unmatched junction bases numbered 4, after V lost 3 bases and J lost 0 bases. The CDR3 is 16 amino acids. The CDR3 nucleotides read TGTGCCATCAGTGACTCGCAGGGGGCGAACACCGGGGAGCTGTTTTTT. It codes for CAISDSQGANTGELFF.

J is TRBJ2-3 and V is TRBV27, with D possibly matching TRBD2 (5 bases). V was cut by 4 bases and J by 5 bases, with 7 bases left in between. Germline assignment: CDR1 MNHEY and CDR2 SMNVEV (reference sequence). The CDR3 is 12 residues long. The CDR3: CASSYRGDTQYF. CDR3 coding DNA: TGTGCCAGCAGTTATCGGGGAGATACGCAGTATTTT.

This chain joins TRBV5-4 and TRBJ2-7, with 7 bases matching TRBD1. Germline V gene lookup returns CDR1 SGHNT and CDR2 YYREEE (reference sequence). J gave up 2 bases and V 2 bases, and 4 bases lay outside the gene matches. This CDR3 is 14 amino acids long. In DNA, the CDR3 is TGTGCCAGCAGCTTCGGACAGGCAACCTACGAGCAGTACTTC. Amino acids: CASSFGQATYEQYF.

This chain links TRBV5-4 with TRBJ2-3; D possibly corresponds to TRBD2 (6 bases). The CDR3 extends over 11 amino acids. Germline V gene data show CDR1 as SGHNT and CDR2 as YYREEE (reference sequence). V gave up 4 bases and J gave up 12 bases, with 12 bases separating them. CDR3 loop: CASSDGTPQYF. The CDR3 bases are TGTGCCAGCAGCGACGGGACTCCTCAGTATTTT.

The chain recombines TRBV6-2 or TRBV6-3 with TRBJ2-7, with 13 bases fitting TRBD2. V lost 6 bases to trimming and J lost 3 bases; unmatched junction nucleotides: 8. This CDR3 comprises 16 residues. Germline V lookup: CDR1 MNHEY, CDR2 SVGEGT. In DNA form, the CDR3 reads TGTGCCAGCAGCAGGGGACTAGCGGGGAAAGACTACGAGCAGTACTTC. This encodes CASSRGLAGKDYEQYF.

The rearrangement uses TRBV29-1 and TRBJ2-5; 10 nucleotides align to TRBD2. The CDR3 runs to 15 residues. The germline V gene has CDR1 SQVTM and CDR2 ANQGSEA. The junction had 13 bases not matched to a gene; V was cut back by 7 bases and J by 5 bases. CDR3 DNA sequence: TGCAGCGCCAGTCCTAGCGGGAGATTCGGCGAGACCCAGTACTTC. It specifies CSASPSGRFGETQYF.

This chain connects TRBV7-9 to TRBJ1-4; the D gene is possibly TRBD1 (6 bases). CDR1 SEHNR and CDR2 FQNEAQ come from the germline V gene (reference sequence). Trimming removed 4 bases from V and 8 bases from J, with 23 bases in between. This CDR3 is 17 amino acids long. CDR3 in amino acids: CASSSGVGTQGVEKLFF. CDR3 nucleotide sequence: TGTGCCAGCAGCTCAGGGGTCGGGACTCAAGGGGTGGAAAAACTGTTTTTT.

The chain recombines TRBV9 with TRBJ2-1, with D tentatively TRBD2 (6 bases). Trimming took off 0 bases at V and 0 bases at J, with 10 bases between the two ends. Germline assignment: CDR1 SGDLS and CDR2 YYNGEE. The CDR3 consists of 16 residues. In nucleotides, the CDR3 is TGTGCCAGCAGCGTAGCTACTAGCTTCTCCTACAATGAGCAGTTCTTC. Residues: CASSVATSFSYNEQFF. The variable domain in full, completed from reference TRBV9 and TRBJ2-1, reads DSGVTQTPKHLITATGQRVTLRCSPRSGDLSVYWYQQSLDQGLQFLIQYYNGEERAKGNILERFSAQQFPDLHSELNLSSLELGDSALYFCASSVATSFSYNEQFFGPGTRLTVL.

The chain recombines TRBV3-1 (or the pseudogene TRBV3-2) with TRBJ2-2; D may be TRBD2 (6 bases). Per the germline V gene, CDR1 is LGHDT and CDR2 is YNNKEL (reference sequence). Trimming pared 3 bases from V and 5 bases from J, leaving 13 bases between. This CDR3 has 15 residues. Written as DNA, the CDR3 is TGTGCCAGCAGCCAGACAGCGGCGGGGACCGGGGAGCTGTTTTTT. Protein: CASSQTAAGTGELFF.

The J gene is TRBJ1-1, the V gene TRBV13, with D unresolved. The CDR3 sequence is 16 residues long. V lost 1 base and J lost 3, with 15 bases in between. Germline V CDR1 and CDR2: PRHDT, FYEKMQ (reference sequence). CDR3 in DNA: TGTGCCAGCAGCTTAGTGGATGAAATCGCAGACACTGAAGCTTTCTTT. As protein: CASSLVDEIADTEAFF.

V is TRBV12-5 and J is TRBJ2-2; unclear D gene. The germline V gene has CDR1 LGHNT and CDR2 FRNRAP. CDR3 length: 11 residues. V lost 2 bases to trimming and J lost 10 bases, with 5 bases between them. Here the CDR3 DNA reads TGTGCTAGTGGTTTGTTCCAGGAGCTGTTTTTT. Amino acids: CASGLFQELFF.